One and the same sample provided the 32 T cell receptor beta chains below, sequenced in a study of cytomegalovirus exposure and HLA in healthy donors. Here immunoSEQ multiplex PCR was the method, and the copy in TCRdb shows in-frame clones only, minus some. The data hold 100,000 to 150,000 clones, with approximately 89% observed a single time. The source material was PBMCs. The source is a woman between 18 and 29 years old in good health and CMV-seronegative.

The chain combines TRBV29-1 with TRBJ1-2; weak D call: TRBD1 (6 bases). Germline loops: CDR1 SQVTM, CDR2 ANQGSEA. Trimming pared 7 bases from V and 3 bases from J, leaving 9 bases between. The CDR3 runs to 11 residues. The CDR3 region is CSAYRDYGYTF. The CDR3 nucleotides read TGCAGCGCTTACAGGGACTATGGCTACACCTTC.

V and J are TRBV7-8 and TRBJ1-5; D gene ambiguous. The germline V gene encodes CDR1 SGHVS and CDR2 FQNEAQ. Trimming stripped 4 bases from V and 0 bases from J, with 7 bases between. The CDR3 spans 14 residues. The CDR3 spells CASSSGDSNQPQHF. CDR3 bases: TGTGCCAGCAGCTCCGGGGATAGCAATCAGCCCCAGCATTTT.

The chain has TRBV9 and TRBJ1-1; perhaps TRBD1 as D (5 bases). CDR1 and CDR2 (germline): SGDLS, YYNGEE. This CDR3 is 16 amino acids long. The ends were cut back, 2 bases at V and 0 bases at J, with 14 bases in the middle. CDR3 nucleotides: TGTGCCAGCAGCGTTCGCGCGACAGACCTGAACACTGAAGCTTTCTTT. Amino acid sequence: CASSVRATDLNTEAFF.

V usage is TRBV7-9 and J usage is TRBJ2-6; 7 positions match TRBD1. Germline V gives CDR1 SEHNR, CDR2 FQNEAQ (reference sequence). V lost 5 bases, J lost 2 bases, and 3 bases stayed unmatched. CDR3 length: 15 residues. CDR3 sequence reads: CASSRGQAGANVLTF. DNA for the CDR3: TGTGCCAGCAGCCGAGGACAGGCTGGGGCCAACGTCCTGACTTTC.

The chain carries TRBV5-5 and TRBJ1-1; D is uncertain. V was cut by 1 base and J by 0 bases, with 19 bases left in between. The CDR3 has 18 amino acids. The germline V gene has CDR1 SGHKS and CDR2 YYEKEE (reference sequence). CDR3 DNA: TGTGCCAGCAGCTTGAAGGTTACCGGCTATGACATGAACACTGAAGCTTTCTTT. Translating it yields CASSLKVTGYDMNTEAFF.

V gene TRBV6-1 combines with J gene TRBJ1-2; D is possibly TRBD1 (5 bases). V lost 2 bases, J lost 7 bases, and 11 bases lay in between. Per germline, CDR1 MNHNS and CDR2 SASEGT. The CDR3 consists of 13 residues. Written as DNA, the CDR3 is TGTGCCAGCAGTGAATGGGGGGAGAGTGGCTACACCTTC. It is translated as CASSEWGESGYTF.

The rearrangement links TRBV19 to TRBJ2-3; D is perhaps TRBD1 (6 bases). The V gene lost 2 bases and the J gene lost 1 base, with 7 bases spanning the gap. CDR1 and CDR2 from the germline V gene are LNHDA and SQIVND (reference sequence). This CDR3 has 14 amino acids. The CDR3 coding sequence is TGTGCCAGTAGTATACCAGGGGGCACAGATACGCAGTATTTT. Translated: CASSIPGGTDTQYF. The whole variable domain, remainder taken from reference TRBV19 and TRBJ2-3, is DGGITQSPKYLFRKEGQNVTLSCEQNLNHDAMYWYRQDPGQGLRLIYYSQIVNDFQKGDIAEGYSVSREKKESFPLTVTSAQKNPTAFYLCASSIPGGTDTQYFGPGTRLTVL.

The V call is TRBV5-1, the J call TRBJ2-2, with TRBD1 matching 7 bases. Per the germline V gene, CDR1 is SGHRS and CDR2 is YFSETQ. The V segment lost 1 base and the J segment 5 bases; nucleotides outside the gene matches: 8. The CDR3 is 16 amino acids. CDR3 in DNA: TGCGCCAGCAGCTTGAACAGGGGTTTGAGTACCGGGGAGCTGTTTTTT. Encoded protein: CASSLNRGLSTGELFF.

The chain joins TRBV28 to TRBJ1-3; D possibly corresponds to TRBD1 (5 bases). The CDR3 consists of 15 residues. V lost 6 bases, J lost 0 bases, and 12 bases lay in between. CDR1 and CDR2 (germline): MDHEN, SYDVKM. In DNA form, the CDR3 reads TGTGCCAGCAGCCCAGGGCTCCCCTCTGGAAACACCATATATTTT. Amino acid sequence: CASSPGLPSGNTIYF.

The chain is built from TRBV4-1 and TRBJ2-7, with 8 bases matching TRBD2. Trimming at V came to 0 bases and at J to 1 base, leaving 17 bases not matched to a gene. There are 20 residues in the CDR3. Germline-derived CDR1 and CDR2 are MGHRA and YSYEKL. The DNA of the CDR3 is TGCGCCAGCAGCCAAGATCCGACCGTCCGCGGGGGGCGTGATTCCTACGAGCAGTACTTC. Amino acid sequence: CASSQDPTVRGGRDSYEQYF.

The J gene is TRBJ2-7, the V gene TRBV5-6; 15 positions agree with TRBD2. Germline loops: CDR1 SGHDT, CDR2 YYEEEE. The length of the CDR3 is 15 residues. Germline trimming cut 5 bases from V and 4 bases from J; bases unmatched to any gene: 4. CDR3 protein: CASSRTSGGAYEQYF. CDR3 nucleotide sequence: TGTGCCAGCAGTCGGACTAGCGGGGGGGCGTACGAGCAGTACTTC.

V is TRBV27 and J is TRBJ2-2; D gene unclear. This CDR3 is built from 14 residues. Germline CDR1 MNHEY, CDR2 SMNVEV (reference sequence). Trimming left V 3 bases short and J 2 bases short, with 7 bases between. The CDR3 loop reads CASSFSPNTGELFF. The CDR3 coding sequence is TGTGCCAGCAGTTTTAGTCCTAACACCGGGGAGCTGTTTTTT.

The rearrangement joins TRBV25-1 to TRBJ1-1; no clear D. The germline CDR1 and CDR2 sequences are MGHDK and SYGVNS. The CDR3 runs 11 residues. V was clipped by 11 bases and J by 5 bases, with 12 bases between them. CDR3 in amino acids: CAARQLTEAFF. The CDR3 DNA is TGTGCCGCGCGACAATTGACTGAAGCTTTCTTT.

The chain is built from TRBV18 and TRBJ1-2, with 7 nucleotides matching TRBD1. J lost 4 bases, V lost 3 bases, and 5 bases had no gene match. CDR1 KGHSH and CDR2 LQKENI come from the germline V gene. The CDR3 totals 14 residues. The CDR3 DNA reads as TGTGCCAGCTCACCCCAGACAGGGCGCTATGGCTACACCTTC. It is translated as CASSPQTGRYGYTF.

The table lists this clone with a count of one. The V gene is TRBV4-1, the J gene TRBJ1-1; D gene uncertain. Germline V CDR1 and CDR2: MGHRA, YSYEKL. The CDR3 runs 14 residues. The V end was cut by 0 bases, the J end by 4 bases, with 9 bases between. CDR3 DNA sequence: TGCGCCAGCAGCCAAGATCAGGCAGCCACTGAAGCTTTCTTT. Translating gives CASSQDQAATEAFF.

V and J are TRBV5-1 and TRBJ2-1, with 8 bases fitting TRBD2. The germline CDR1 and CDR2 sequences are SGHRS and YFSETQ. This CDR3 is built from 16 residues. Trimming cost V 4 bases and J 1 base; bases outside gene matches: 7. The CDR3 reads CASSPPGGVSYNEQFF. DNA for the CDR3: TGCGCCAGCAGCCCTCCCGGGGGGGTTTCCTACAATGAGCAGTTCTTC.

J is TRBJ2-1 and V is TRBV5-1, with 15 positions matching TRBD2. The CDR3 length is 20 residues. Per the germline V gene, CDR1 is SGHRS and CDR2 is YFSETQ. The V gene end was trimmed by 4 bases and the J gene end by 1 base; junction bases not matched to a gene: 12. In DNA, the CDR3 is TGCGCCAGCAGCCCGGGAGGACTAGCGGGGGGGCTTATGTCCTACAATGAGCAGTTCTTC. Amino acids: CASSPGGLAGGLMSYNEQFF.

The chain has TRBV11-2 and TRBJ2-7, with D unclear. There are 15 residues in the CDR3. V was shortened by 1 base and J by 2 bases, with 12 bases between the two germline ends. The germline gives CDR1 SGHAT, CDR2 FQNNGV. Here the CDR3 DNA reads TGTGCCAGCAGCTTAGCATACAGCCCAACCTACGAGCAGTACTTC. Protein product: CASSLAYSPTYEQYF.

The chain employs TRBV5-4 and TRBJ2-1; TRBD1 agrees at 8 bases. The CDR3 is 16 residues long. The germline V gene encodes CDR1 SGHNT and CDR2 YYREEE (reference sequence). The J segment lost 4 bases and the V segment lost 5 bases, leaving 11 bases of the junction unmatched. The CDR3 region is CASSFGGQGSYNEQFF. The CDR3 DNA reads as TGTGCCAGCAGTTTCGGAGGACAGGGTTCATACAATGAGCAGTTCTTC.

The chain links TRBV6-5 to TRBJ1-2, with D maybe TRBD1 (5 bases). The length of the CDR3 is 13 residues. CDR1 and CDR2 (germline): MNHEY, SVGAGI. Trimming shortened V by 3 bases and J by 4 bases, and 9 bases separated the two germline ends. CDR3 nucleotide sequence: TGTGCCAGCAGTTATGAAGGGGTCTATGGCTACACCTTC. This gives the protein CASSYEGVYGYTF.

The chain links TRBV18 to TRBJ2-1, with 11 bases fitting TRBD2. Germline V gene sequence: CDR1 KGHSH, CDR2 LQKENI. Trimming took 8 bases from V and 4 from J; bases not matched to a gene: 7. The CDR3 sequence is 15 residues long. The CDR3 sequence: CASLYSGGAYNEQFF. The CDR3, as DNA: TGTGCCAGCCTCTATAGCGGGGGGGCATACAATGAGCAGTTCTTC.

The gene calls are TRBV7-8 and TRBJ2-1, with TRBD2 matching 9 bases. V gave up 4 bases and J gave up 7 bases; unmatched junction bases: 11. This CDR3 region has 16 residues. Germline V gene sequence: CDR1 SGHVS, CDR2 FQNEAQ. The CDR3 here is CASSSVLSGGMNEQFF. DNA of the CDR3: TGTGCCAGCAGCTCCGTCCTCAGCGGGGGGATGAATGAGCAGTTCTTC.

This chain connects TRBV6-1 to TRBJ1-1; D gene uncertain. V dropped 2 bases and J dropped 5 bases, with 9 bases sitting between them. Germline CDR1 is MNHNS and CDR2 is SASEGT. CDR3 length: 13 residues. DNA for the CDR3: TGTGCCAGCAGTGAACACAGTAGGACTGAAGCTTTCTTT. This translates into CASSEHSRTEAFF.

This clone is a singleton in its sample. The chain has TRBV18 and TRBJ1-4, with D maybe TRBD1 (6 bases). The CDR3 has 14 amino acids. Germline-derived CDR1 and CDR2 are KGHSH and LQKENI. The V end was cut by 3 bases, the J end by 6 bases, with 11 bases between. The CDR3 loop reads CASSPDSSYEKLFF. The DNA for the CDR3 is TGTGCCAGCTCACCGGACAGCTCCTATGAAAAACTGTTTTTT.

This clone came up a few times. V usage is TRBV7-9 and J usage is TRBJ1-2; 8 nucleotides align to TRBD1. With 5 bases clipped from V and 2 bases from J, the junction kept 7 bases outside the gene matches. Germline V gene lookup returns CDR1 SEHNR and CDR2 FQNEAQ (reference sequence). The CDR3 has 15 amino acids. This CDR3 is CASSPRWTGNYGYTF. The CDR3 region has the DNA TGTGCCAGCAGCCCCAGGTGGACAGGGAACTATGGCTACACCTTC.

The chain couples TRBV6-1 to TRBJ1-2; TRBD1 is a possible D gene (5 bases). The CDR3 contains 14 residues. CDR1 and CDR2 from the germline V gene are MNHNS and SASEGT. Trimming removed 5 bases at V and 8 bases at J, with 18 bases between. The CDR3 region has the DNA TGTGCCAGCAGTCTGGGGGGGGGTCCGGGCGGCTACACCTTC. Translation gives CASSLGGGPGGYTF.

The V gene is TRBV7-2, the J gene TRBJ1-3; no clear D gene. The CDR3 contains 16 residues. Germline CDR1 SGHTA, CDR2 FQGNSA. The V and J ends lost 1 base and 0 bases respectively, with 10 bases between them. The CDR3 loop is CASSLGPNTSGNTIYF. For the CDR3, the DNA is TGTGCCAGCAGCTTAGGTCCCAACACCTCTGGAAACACCATATATTTT. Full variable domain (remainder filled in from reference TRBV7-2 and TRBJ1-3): GAGVSQSPSNKVTEKGKDVELRCDPISGHTALYWYRQSLGQGLEFLIYFQGNSAPDKSGLPSDRFSAERTGGSVSTLTIQRTQQEDSAVYLCASSLGPNTSGNTIYFGEGSWLTVV.

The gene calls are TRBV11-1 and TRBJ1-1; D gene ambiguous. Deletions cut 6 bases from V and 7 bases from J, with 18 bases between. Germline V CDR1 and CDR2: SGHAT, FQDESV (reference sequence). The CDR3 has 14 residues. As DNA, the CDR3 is TGTGCCAGCAGTCGTGGCCGAGAGGGTAATGAAGCTTTCTTT. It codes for CASSRGREGNEAFF.

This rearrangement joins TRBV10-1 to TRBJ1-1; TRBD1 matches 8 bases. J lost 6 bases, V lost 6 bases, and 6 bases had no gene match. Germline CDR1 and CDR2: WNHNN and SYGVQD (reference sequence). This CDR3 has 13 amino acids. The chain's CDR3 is CASSPQGVAEAFF. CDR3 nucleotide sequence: TGCGCCAGCAGCCCACAGGGGGTAGCTGAAGCTTTCTTT.

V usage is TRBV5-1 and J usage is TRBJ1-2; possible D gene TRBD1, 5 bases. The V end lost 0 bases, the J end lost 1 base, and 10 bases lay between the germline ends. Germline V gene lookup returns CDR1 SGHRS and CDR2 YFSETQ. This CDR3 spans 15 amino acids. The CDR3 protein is CASSLAPGVNYGYTF. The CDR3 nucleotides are TGCGCCAGCAGCTTGGCCCCGGGGGTTAACTATGGCTACACCTTC.

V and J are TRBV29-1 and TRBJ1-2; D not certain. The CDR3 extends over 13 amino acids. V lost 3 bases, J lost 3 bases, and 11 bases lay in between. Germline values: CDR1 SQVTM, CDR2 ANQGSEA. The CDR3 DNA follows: TGCAGCGTTGATGATGGTCAGGACTATGGCTACACCTTC. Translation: CSVDDGQDYGYTF. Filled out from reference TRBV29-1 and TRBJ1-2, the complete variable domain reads SAVISQKPSRDICQRGTSLTIQCQVDSQVTMMFWYRQQPGQSLTLIATANQGSEATYESGFVIDKFPISRPNLTFSTLTVSNMSPEDSSIYLCSVDDGQDYGYTFGSGTRLTVV.

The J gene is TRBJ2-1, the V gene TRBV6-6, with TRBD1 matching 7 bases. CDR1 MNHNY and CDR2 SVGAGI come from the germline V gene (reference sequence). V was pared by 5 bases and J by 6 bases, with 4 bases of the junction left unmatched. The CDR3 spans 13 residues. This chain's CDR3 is CASSQTGVNEQFF. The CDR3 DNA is TGTGCCAGCAGTCAAACAGGGGTCAATGAGCAGTTCTTC.